This T cell receptor beta chain originates from a study of shared clonotypes between healthy human individuals. In the study overall: Donors consisted of two women and three men between 18 and 49.

HIV-negative, healthy adults without recent acute infections or vaccinations were the donors. The CDR3 spans 17 residues. V lost 5 bases, J lost 1 base, and 18 bases lay in between. CDR1 is WNHNN, CDR2 SYGVQD, per germline (reference sequence). Original processing methods: ImmunoSEQ gave junction-only sequences without quality scores, so filtering differed. Method: immunoSEQ multiplex PCR; TCRdb's copy keeps in-frame clones and lacks some. For V, J and clone size, that table is used; D and trimming come from the DNA. The sample records over a million clones, roughly 97% being singletons. This clone came up once.

The sample consisted of naive CD4+ T cells sorted from blood. Subset reported: CD45RA+ positively selected. This rearrangement joins TRBV10-1 to TRBJ1-5; TRBD1 might be the D (6 bases). The clonotype originates from a man in his thirties or forties in good health. For the CDR3, the DNA is TGCGCCAGCAGTAGAGACAGGCCCGGAGGGAGCAATCAGCCCCAGCATTTT. It is translated as CASSRDRPGGSNQPQHF.